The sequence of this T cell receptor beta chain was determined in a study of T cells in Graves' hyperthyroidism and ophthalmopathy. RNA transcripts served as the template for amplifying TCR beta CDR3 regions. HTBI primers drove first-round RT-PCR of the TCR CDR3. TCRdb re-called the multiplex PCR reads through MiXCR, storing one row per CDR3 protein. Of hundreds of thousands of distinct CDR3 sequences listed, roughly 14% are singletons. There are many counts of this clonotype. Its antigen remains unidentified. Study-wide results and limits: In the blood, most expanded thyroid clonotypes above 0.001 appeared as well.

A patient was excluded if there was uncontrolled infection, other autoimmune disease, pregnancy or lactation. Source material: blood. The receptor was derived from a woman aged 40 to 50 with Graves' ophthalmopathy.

For the CDR3, the DNA is TGTGCCACCAGTGATCCCCGGGACAGGGGGAGGCCCCAAGAGACCCAGTACTTC. Protein: CATSDPRDRGRPQETQYF. The chain carries TRBV24-1 and TRBJ2-5; 11 nucleotides agree with TRBD1. CDR1 and CDR2 from the germline V gene are KGHDR and SFDVKD. The CDR3 is made up of 18 amino acids. Trimming cost V 3 bases and J 1 base; bases outside gene matches: 9.